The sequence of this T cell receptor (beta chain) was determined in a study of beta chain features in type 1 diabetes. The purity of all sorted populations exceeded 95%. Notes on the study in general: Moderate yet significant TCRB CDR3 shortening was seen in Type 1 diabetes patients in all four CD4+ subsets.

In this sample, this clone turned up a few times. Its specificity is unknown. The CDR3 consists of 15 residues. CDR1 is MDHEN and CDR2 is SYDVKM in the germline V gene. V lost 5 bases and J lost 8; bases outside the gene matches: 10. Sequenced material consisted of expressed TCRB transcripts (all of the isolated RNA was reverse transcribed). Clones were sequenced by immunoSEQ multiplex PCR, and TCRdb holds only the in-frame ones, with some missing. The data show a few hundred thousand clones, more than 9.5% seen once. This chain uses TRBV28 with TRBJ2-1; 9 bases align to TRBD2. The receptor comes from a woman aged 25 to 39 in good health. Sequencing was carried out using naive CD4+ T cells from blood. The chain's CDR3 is CASSPSSGAVDEQFF. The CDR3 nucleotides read TGTGCCAGCAGTCCGTCTAGCGGGGCCGTCGATGAGCAGTTCTTC.